The 11 T cell receptor beta chains below come from one sample, sequenced in a study of human T cells and chemical hapten exposure. Time point: pre-sensitization, week 0. Treatment noted: therapeutic diphenylcyclopropenone sensitization with weekly scalp DPC. One entry per CDR3 protein results from TCRdb running MiXCR on the RACE reads. This table holds roughly 81,000 distinct CDR3 sequences, around 7.9% found once. The sequences come from whole blood, collected in connection with sensitization to the hapten diphenylcyclopropenone (DPC). All receptors derive from a man aged 35-49 years with alopecia areata. Some clones in this sample may be carry-over from other donors' samples.

This clonotype was picked up a small number of times. The V and J genes are TRBV5-1 and TRBJ2-3, with 11 nucleotides matching TRBD2. CDR1 SGHRS and CDR2 YFSETQ come from the germline V gene. With V trimmed by 7 bases and J by 0 bases, 1 base remained unmatched. The CDR3 sequence is 14 residues long. The CDR3 protein is CASGLAGSTDTQYF. The DNA of the CDR3 is TGCGCCAGCGGACTAGCGGGCAGCACAGATACGCAGTATTTT. Drawing the rest from reference TRBV5-1 and TRBJ2-3, the complete variable domain is KAGVTQTPRYLIKTRGQQVTLSCSPISGHRSVSWYQQTPGQGLQFLFEYFSETQRNKGNFPGRFSGRQFSNSRSEMNVSTLELGDSALYLCASGLAGSTDTQYFGPGTRLTVL.

This chain uses TRBV7-2 with TRBJ2-7; possible D gene TRBD2, 6 bases. CDR1 and CDR2 (germline): SGHTA, FQGNSA. V dropped 8 bases and J dropped 7 bases, with 21 bases sitting between them. The length of the CDR3 is 14 residues. CDR3 nucleotides: TGTGCCAGCGGAGGAGGGAGGCTGGCGAGGGAGCAGTACTTC. Translated: CASGGGRLAREQYF.

Only a few counts were recorded for this clonotype. The V and J genes are TRBV28 and TRBJ2-7; D not resolved. CDR1 is MDHEN, CDR2 SYDVKM, per germline. This CDR3 is built from 14 residues. Trimming shortened V by 10 bases and J by 2 bases, and 18 bases separated the two germline ends. CDR3 coding DNA: TGTGCCATCGTTCACTCGGAGAGTCCCTACGAGCAGTACTTC. It yields the protein CAIVHSESPYEQYF.

The chain links TRBV9 to TRBJ1-4; 11 nucleotides align to TRBD1. This CDR3 comprises 22 residues. CDR1 is SGDLS, CDR2 YYNGEE, per germline. Trimming removed 1 base from V and 6 bases from J; junction bases left unmatched: 23. CDR3 residues: CASSVNPGIPDRGRWGDEKLFF. DNA of the CDR3: TGTGCCAGCAGCGTAAATCCGGGCATCCCGGACAGGGGGCGATGGGGGGATGAAAAACTGTTTTTT.

This clonotype appeared a few times. The V and J genes are TRBV18 and TRBJ2-1; TRBD2 agrees at 9 bases. V was pared by 3 bases and J by 4 bases, with 10 bases of the junction left unmatched. Germline V lookup: CDR1 KGHSH, CDR2 LQKENI. The length of the CDR3 is 17 residues. CDR3 amino acids: CASSPTLAGGTYNEQFF. CDR3 nucleotide sequence: TGTGCCAGCTCACCCACACTAGCGGGTGGGACTTACAATGAGCAGTTCTTC. Variable domain in full (rest from reference TRBV18 and TRBJ2-1): NAGVMQNPRHLVRRRGQEARLRCSPMKGHSHVYWYRQLPEEGLKFMVYLQKENIIDESGMPKERFSAEFPKEGPSILRIQQVVRGDSAAYFCASSPTLAGGTYNEQFFGPGTRLTVL.

This clonotype was recorded at least ten times. The genes are TRBV12-3 or TRBV12-4 and TRBJ1-5; no clear D. Between the trimmed V and J ends, which lost 5 bases and 2 bases, there was a span of 13 bases. The length of the CDR3 is 15 residues. CDR3 nucleotides: TGTGCCAGCAGTCGACCGGGCTCGGGCAATCAGCCCCAGCATTTT. This sequence encodes CASSRPGSGNQPQHF.

This clonotype was counted many times. The CDR3 region is CASSFDRGTSVPDTQYF. CDR3 nucleotides: TGTGCCAGCAGCTTCGACCGAGGGACTAGCGTCCCAGATACGCAGTATTTT. The chain couples TRBV7-2 to TRBJ2-3; 10 positions agree with TRBD2. Germline V gene sequence: CDR1 SGHTA, CDR2 FQGNSA. The CDR3 is made up of 17 amino acids. J gave up 4 bases and V 3 bases, and 10 bases lay outside the gene matches.

The rearrangement joins TRBV25-1 to TRBJ2-5, with D hard to call. Germline V gene data show CDR1 as MGHDK and CDR2 as SYGVNS. Trimming cost V 5 bases and J 4 bases, with 14 bases left between them. The CDR3 loop spans 14 amino acids. CDR3 sequence: CASSPARVGETQYF. CDR3 bases: TGTGCCAGCAGTCCTGCCCGGGTAGGAGAGACCCAGTACTTC.

CDR3 loop: CASSPPTSGISGANVLTF. The CDR3 DNA sequence: TGTGCCAGCAGTCCACCGACTAGCGGGATTTCTGGGGCCAACGTCCTGACTTTC. This rearrangement joins TRBV28 to TRBJ2-6; 11 bases match TRBD2. CDR1 and CDR2 from the germline V gene are MDHEN and SYDVKM. V was pared by 5 bases and J by 1 base, with 7 bases of the junction left unmatched. This CDR3 is 18 amino acids long.

The chain employs TRBV7-3 and TRBJ2-1; no reliable D call. There are 14 residues in the CDR3. The V gene lost 1 base and the J gene lost 6 bases, with 10 bases spanning the gap. Germline CDR1 SGHTA, CDR2 FQGTGA. In nucleotides, the CDR3 is TGTGCCAGCAGCTTAAGGAAAGTCGGCAATGAGCAGTTCTTC. Translating it yields CASSLRKVGNEQFF. Drawing the rest from reference TRBV7-3 and TRBJ2-1, the complete variable domain is GAGVSQTPSNKVTEKGKYVELRCDPISGHTALYWYRQSLGQGPEFLIYFQGTGAADDSGLPNDRFFAVRPEGSVSTLKIQRTERGDSAVYLCASSLRKVGNEQFFGPGTRLTVL.

The rearrangement uses TRBV5-1 and TRBJ2-1; D is possibly TRBD2 (6 bases). Germline values: CDR1 SGHRS, CDR2 YFSETQ. CDR3 length equals 14 residues. With 3 bases removed from V and 9 bases from J, the gap between germline ends came to 16 bases. The CDR3 spells CASSSTTRGLEQFF. CDR3 nucleotides: TGCGCCAGCAGCTCTACGACTAGAGGGCTTGAGCAGTTCTTC.